A selection of T cell receptor beta chains follows, all from one sample in a study of blood T cell repertoires in COVID-19. The table came from immunoSEQ multiplex PCR; TCRdb's copy has only in-frame clones and leaves some out. The sample consists of hundreds of thousands of clones, about 80% of them appearing once. The sample taken for sequencing was peripheral blood. Every receptor here comes from a woman over 75 with acute or convalescent COVID-19. Each CDR3 is given with its conserved first and last residue. Fields, in order: D gene, clone size, V gene, J gene, CDR3 protein, CDR3 DNA. A D gene is named only where the DNA matches it firmly. Size tells how often a clone was seen (once, few, many) or the class of an expanded clone, and some rows leave it out.

d_gene: TRBD1
abundance: -
v_gene: TRBV11-1
j_gene: TRBJ1-2
CDR3aa: CASSLDRGLLAYTF
CDR3nt: TGTGCCAGCAGTCTTGACAGGGGGCTTTTGGCCTACACCTTC

d_gene: -
abundance: many
v_gene: TRBV29-1
j_gene: TRBJ1-2
CDR3aa: CSVEPRLSVSGYTF
CDR3nt: TGCAGCGTTGAACCCCGGCTCAGCGTCTCGGGCTACACCTTC

d_gene: TRBD1
abundance: -
v_gene: TRBV27
j_gene: TRBJ2-2
CDR3aa: CASKTGESGELFF
CDR3nt: TGTGCCAGCAAGACAGGGGAGTCCGGGGAGCTGTTTTTT

d_gene: TRBD1
abundance: -
v_gene: TRBV18
j_gene: TRBJ1-3
CDR3aa: CASSRGQGVGNTIYF
CDR3nt: TGTGCCAGCTCACGAGGACAGGGTGTAGGAAACACCATATATTTT

d_gene: TRBD1
abundance: once
v_gene: TRBV3-1/TRBV3-2
j_gene: TRBJ1-5
CDR3aa: CASSQGQGDQPQHF
CDR3nt: TGTGCCAGCAGCCAGGGACAGGGGGACCAGCCCCAGCATTTT

d_gene: TRBD1
abundance: many
v_gene: TRBV19
j_gene: TRBJ2-3
CDR3aa: CASSTGTGGTDTQYF
CDR3nt: TGTGCCAGTAGTACTGGGACAGGGGGCACAGATACGCAGTATTTT

d_gene: -
abundance: many
v_gene: TRBV9
j_gene: TRBJ1-3
CDR3aa: CASSVGILGDTSGNTIYF
CDR3nt: TGTGCCAGCAGCGTAGGAATTTTAGGGGATACCTCTGGAAACACCATATATTTT

d_gene: -
abundance: -
v_gene: TRBV2
j_gene: TRBJ1-1
CDR3aa: CASSANRVGTEAFF
CDR3nt: TGTGCCAGCAGTGCTAACAGGGTGGGCACTGAAGCTTTCTTT

d_gene: TRBD2
abundance: few
v_gene: TRBV5-1
j_gene: TRBJ2-2
CDR3aa: CASSYPLAGDRELFF
CDR3nt: TGCGCCAGCAGTTACCCCCTAGCGGGGGACAGGGAGCTGTTTTTT

d_gene: -
abundance: -
v_gene: TRBV7-2
j_gene: TRBJ1-2
CDR3aa: CASSLRPGRVEGYGYTF
CDR3nt: TGTGCCAGCAGCTTACGTCCTGGCAGGGTAGAAGGGTATGGCTACACCTTC

d_gene: -
abundance: -
v_gene: TRBV5-1
j_gene: TRBJ2-1
CDR3aa: CASSLGRDSGYNEQFF
CDR3nt: TGCGCCAGCAGCTTGGGACGGGATTCCGGGTACAATGAGCAGTTCTTC

d_gene: -
abundance: -
v_gene: TRBV2
j_gene: TRBJ1-1
CDR3aa: CASSEVEGTEAFF
CDR3nt: TGTGCCAGCAGTGAAGTTGAGGGAACTGAAGCTTTCTTT

d_gene: TRBD1
abundance: -
v_gene: TRBV6-1
j_gene: TRBJ1-1
CDR3aa: CASSATGAVANTEAFF
CDR3nt: TGTGCCAGCAGTGCCACAGGGGCCGTGGCTAACACTGAAGCTTTCTTT

d_gene: -
abundance: -
v_gene: TRBV11-2
j_gene: TRBJ2-3
CDR3aa: CASSFHTGTDTQYF
CDR3nt: TGTGCCAGCAGCTTCCACACCGGCACAGATACGCAGTATTTT

d_gene: -
abundance: -
v_gene: TRBV19
j_gene: TRBJ2-5
CDR3aa: CASTPRAGNGETQYF
CDR3nt: TGTGCCAGTACCCCCCGGGCGGGTAATGGGGAGACCCAGTACTTC

d_gene: -
abundance: few
v_gene: TRBV7-2
j_gene: TRBJ2-2
CDR3aa: CASTGGNTGELFF
CDR3nt: TGTGCCAGCACCGGGGGGAACACCGGGGAGCTGTTTTTT

d_gene: -
abundance: once
v_gene: TRBV30
j_gene: TRBJ2-3
CDR3aa: CAWSPSTDTQYF
CDR3nt: TGTGCCTGGAGCCCTAGCACAGATACGCAGTATTTT

d_gene: -
abundance: -
v_gene: TRBV30
j_gene: TRBJ1-1
CDR3aa: CAWSSGGGSLAFF
CDR3nt: TGTGCCTGGAGTTCAGGAGGAGGATCCCTAGCTTTCTTT

d_gene: TRBD2
abundance: few
v_gene: TRBV20-1
j_gene: TRBJ2-7
CDR3aa: CSASPTSGGAGEQYF
CDR3nt: TGCAGTGCTAGTCCAACTAGCGGGGGGGCCGGCGAGCAGTACTTC

d_gene: TRBD2
abundance: -
v_gene: TRBV7-2
j_gene: TRBJ2-3
CDR3aa: CASSQGGGVRGTDTQYF
CDR3nt: TGTGCCAGCAGCCAAGGCGGGGGGGTTCGGGGCACAGATACGCAGTATTTT

d_gene: -
abundance: -
v_gene: TRBV5-4
j_gene: TRBJ1-1
CDR3aa: CASSQDRFMNTEAFF
CDR3nt: TGTGCCAGCAGCCAAGACAGGTTCATGAACACTGAAGCTTTCTTT

d_gene: -
abundance: -
v_gene: TRBV5-6
j_gene: TRBJ1-4
CDR3aa: CASSLRKGSVETNEKLFF
CDR3nt: TGTGCCAGCAGCTTGAGAAAGGGGTCGGTCGAAACTAATGAAAAACTGTTTTTT

d_gene: -
abundance: -
v_gene: TRBV7-2
j_gene: TRBJ2-7
CDR3aa: CASSRRGLVSYEQYF
CDR3nt: TGTGCCAGCAGCCGCAGGGGTTTGGTCTCCTACGAGCAGTACTTC

d_gene: -
abundance: -
v_gene: TRBV6-4
j_gene: TRBJ1-3
CDR3aa: CASSGDSGNTIYF
CDR3nt: TGTGCCAGCAGCGGTGACAGTGGAAACACCATATATTTT

d_gene: TRBD2
abundance: -
v_gene: TRBV5-1
j_gene: TRBJ2-1
CDR3aa: CASSSGLAGNSRYNEQFF
CDR3nt: TGCGCCAGCAGCTCCGGACTAGCGGGAAATAGTAGGTACAATGAGCAGTTCTTC

d_gene: -
abundance: -
v_gene: TRBV30
j_gene: TRBJ2-7
CDR3aa: CAWSSGGRGYEQYF
CDR3nt: TGTGCCTGGAGTTCCGGAGGGAGAGGCTACGAGCAGTACTTC

d_gene: -
abundance: -
v_gene: TRBV9
j_gene: TRBJ2-2
CDR3aa: CASSVDSDYGELFF
CDR3nt: TGTGCCAGCAGCGTGGACAGTGACTACGGGGAGCTGTTTTTT

d_gene: -
abundance: -
v_gene: TRBV5-4
j_gene: TRBJ1-5
CDR3aa: CASSRGIDQPQHF
CDR3nt: TGTGCCAGCAGCAGAGGGATCGATCAGCCCCAGCATTTT